The clone carrying this T cell receptor (beta chain) showed up many times. V shed 9 bases and J 0 bases; nucleotides not matched to a gene: 3. Germline CDR1 and CDR2: KGHDR and SFDVKD. The CDR3 is 15 residues long. Via MiXCR, TCRdb re-called the RT-PCR reads, giving one row per CDR3 protein. The data show hundreds of thousands of distinct CDR3 sequences, about 14% seen once. This TCR was recovered from a female donor in good health, serving as a healthy control. The chain employs TRBV24-1 and TRBJ2-1, with 11 bases lining up with TRBD2. Sequenced input: memory CD4+ T cells from blood. CDR3 loop: CATGLAGNSYNEQFF. In nucleotides, the CDR3 is TGTGCCACCGGACTAGCGGGTAACTCCTACAATGAGCAGTTCTTC.